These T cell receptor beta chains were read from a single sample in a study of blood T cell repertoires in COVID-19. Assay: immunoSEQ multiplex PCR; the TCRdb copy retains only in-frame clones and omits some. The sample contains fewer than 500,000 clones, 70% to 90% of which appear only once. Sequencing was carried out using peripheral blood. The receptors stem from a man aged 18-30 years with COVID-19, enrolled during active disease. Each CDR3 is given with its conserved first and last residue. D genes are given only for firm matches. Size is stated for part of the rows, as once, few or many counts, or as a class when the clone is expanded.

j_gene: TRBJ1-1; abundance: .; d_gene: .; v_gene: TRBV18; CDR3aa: CASSQPGGGLYAFF; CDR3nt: TGTGCCAGCTCACAACCCGGCGGGGGGTTATATGCTTTCTTT
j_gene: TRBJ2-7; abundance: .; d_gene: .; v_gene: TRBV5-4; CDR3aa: CASSSGGQASYEQYF; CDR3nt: TGTGCCAGCAGCTCGGGGGGACAGGCGTCCTACGAGCAGTACTTC
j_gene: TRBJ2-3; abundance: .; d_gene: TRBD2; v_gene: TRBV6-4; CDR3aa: CASSEEAGGQDTQYF; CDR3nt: TGTGCCAGCAGTGAAGAAGCGGGGGGACAAGATACGCAGTATTTT
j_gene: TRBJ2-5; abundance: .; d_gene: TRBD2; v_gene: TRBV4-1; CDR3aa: CASSQELAGGRTEETQYF; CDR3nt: TGCGCCAGCAGCCAAGAACTAGCGGGGGGGCGTACCGAAGAGACCCAGTACTTC
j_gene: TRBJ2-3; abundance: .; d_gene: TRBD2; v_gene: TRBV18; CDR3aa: CASSLGLAGGGTDTQYF; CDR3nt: TGTGCCAGCTCACTAGGACTAGCGGGAGGCGGCACAGATACGCAGTATTTT
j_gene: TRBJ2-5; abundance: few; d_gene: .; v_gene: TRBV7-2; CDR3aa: CATAGQGQETQYF; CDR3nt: TGTGCCACCGCTGGGCAGGGGCAAGAGACCCAGTACTTC
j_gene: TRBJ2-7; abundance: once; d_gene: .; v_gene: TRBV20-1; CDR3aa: CSASRARADEQYF; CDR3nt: TGCAGTGCTAGTCGGGCCAGGGCCGACGAGCAGTACTTC
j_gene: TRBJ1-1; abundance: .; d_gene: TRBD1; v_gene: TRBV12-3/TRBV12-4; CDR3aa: CANKRQGFGEAFF; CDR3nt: TGTGCCAACAAAAGACAGGGCTTTGGTGAAGCTTTCTTT
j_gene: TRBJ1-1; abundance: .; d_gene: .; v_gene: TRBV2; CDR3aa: CASSYMGRTEAFF; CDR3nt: TGTGCCAGCAGCTACATGGGGCGCACTGAAGCTTTCTTT
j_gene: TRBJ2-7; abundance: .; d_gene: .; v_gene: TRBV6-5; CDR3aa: CASTERYDEQYF; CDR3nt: TGTGCCAGCACCGAGAGGTACGACGAGCAGTACTTC
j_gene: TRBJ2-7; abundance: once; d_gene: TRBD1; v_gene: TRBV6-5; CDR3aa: CASKGRGTSYEQYF; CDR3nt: TGTGCCAGCAAAGGCAGGGGGACCTCCTACGAGCAGTACTTC
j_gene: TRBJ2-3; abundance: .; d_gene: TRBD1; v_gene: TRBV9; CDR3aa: CASSYMTGLHTDTQYF; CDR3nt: TGTGCCAGCAGCTATATGACAGGGCTTCACACAGATACGCAGTATTTT
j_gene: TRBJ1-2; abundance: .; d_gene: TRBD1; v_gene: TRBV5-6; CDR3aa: CASSSEWTGFNYGYTF; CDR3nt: TGTGCCAGCAGCTCGGAGTGGACAGGGTTTAACTATGGCTACACCTTC
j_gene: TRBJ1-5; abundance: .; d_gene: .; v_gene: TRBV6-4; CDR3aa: CASAPGGPQPQHF; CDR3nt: TGTGCCAGCGCCCCTGGGGGCCCTCAGCCCCAGCATTTT
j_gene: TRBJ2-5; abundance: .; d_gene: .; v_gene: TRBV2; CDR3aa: CASFPRAETQYF; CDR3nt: TGTGCCAGCTTTCCCAGAGCGGAGACCCAGTACTTC
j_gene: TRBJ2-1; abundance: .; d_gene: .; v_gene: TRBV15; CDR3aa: CATSRDWSVRADVYNEQFF; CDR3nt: TGTGCCACCAGCAGAGATTGGTCGGTGCGAGCGGACGTGTACAATGAGCAGTTCTTC
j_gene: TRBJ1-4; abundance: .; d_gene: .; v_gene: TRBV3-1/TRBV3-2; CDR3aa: CASSSWHGGTNEKLFF; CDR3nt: TGTGCCAGCAGCTCCTGGCATGGTGGAACTAATGAAAAACTGTTTTTT
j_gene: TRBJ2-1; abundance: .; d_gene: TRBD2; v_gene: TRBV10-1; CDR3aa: CASADRTSGSNEQFF; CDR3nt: TGCGCCAGCGCGGACCGGACTAGCGGGAGCAATGAGCAGTTCTTC
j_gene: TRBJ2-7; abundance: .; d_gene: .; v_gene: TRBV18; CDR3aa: CASSPLPDRNEQYF; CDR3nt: TGTGCCAGCTCACCACTTCCCGACAGAAACGAGCAGTACTTC
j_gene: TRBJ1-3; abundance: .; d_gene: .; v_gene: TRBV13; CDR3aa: CASSLQGYTIYF; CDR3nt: TGTGCCAGCAGCTTACAGGGATACACCATATATTTT
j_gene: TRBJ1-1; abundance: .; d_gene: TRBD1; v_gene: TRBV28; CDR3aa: CASSPTGGDTEAFF; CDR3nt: TGTGCCAGCAGTCCGACAGGGGGTGACACTGAAGCTTTCTTT
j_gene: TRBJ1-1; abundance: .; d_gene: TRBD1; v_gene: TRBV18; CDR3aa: CASSPPRTGWYTEAFF; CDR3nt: TGTGCCAGCTCACCACCGAGGACAGGGTGGTACACTGAAGCTTTCTTT